Listed here are 25 T cell receptor beta chains from one sample, sequenced in a study of blood T cells in healthy people across ages (dated by TCRdb to the mid-2010s). The method behind the library was 5' RACE. The reads were generated on an Illumina HiSeq 2500. The second PCR ran for about 7 to 11 cycles and used a J-beta primer mix along with a sample-barcoded 5' primer. The public reads were run again by TCRdb, first through fastp at Q25 and then through MiXCR, and only productive beta chains were kept. Each entry is one CDR3 protein sequence, shown with its most common DNA and genes. This sample has 1.2 million to 1.5 million distinct CDR3 sequences in its table, and roughly 40% of those were observed once. The top ten clonotypes cover 7.9% of the sample. Sequenced sample: blood. The receptors were gathered from a woman between 18 and 30 years old in good health.

Only a few counts were recorded for this clonotype. The chain employs TRBV7-2 and TRBJ1-2; weak D call: TRBD1 (6 bases). This CDR3 has 13 amino acids. Germline V gene lookup returns CDR1 SGHTA and CDR2 FQGNSA. V lost 6 bases and J lost 8, with 16 bases in between. CDR3 loop: CASSKGGSSGYTF. For the CDR3, the DNA is TGTGCCAGCAGTAAAGGGGGGTCTTCGGGCTACACCTTC.

This chain uses TRBV6-1 with TRBJ2-4, with 7 nucleotides matching TRBD1. The J call is in doubt because the DNA end fits TRBJ2-7 better. CDR3 length: 13 amino acids. Germline CDR1 and CDR2: MNHNS and SASEGT. As DNA, the CDR3 is TGTGCCAGCAGATGGGACAGAGTTTACGAGCAGTACTTC. The encoded protein is CASRWDRVYEQYF.

This clonotype has just a few counts. This chain joins TRBV20-1 and TRBJ2-3; maybe TRBD2 (6 bases). This CDR3 has 15 residues. Trimming took off 0 bases at V and 4 bases at J, with 14 bases between the two ends. Per the germline V gene, CDR1 is DFQATT and CDR2 is SNEGSKA (reference sequence). The CDR3 DNA sequence: TGCAGTGCTAGAGACCTAGCGACCCCCCCAGATACGCAGTATTTT. Translated: CSARDLATPPDTQYF.

This clonotype was counted between two and nine times. The V and J genes are TRBV29-1 and TRBJ2-3, with a weak D call TRBD2 (5 bases). CDR1 is SQVTM and CDR2 is ANQGSEA in the germline V gene. CDR3 length equals 13 residues. The CDR3 DNA is TGCATCCCCGACTACGCAAGCACAGATACGCAGTATTTT. This sequence encodes CIPDYASTDTQYF.

V gene TRBV12-3 or TRBV12-4 combines with J gene TRBJ2-1, with 11 bases aligning to TRBD2. V dropped 2 bases and J dropped 8; count of bases not matched to a gene: 5. The CDR3 length is 15 residues. CDR3 amino acids: CASSLLAGGMDEQFF. The CDR3 bases are TGTGCCAGCAGTTTACTAGCGGGAGGAATGGATGAGCAGTTCTTC.

The V and J genes are TRBV7-6 and TRBJ2-3; the D gene is possibly TRBD2 (6 bases). Trimming stripped 5 bases from V and 4 bases from J, with 10 bases between. The germline V gene encodes CDR1 SGHVS and CDR2 FNYEAQ. This CDR3 is built from 13 residues. DNA for the CDR3: TGTGCCAGCAGCCCGGGGGTGGCAGATACGCAGTATTTT. Protein: CASSPGVADTQYF. The full variable domain, rest sourced from reference TRBV7-6 and TRBJ2-3, is GAGVSQSPRYKVTKRGQDVALRCDPISGHVSLYWYRQALGQGPEFLTYFNYEAQQDKSGLPNDRFSAERPEGSISTLTIQRTEQRDSAMYRCASSPGVADTQYFGPGTRLTVL.

The chain carries TRBV2 and TRBJ2-1; 9 nucleotides agree with TRBD2. The CDR3 is 18 residues long. The germline CDR1 and CDR2 sequences are SNHLY and FYNNEI. V lost 7 bases, J lost 9 bases, and 22 bases stayed unmatched. Here the CDR3 DNA reads TGTGCCAGCACTTCCCTCAAAGGCGGGAGGGCCGGCAGGGGTGAGCAGTTCTTC. Its protein product is CASTSLKGGRAGRGEQFF.

The V and J genes are TRBV12-3 or TRBV12-4 and TRBJ2-3; the D gene is possibly TRBD2 (6 bases). The CDR3 length is 14 residues. The ends were cut back, 7 bases at V and 4 bases at J, with 15 bases in the middle. CDR3 protein: CASKRNSGADTQYF. The DNA of the CDR3 is TGTGCCAGCAAAAGGAATAGCGGCGCAGATACGCAGTATTTT.

The chain couples TRBV4-2 to TRBJ2-2; a weak D match, TRBD2 (7 bases). The V and J ends lost 0 bases and 4 bases respectively, with 12 bases between them. CDR3 length equals 16 residues. Germline V CDR1 and CDR2: LGHNA, YNFKEQ. The CDR3 DNA sequence: TGTGCCAGCAGCCAAGAAGGGGGGGCGGCCACCGGGGAGCTGTTTTTT. This codes for CASSQEGGAATGELFF.

The rearrangement uses TRBV5-1 and TRBJ2-5; 7 positions agree with TRBD1. V lost 4 bases and J lost 5; bases outside the gene matches: 5. The germline V gene has CDR1 SGHRS and CDR2 YFSETQ. This CDR3 has 13 residues. The CDR3, as DNA: TGCGCCAGCAGCGAACAGGGGCTGGAGACCCAGTACTTC. It specifies CASSEQGLETQYF.

This clonotype was seen a few times. This sequence joins TRBV5-1 and TRBJ2-1, with 11 bases matching TRBD2. Germline CDR1 is SGHRS and CDR2 is YFSETQ. The CDR3 is 19 amino acids. V was clipped by 0 bases and J by 7 bases; unmatched bases: 15. The CDR3 nucleotides read TGCGCCAGCAGCTTGGAAAGCGGGCTAGCGGGAGGAGGATGGAATGAGCAGTTCTTC. Protein: CASSLESGLAGGGWNEQFF.

V usage is TRBV5-1 and J usage is TRBJ2-3, with D unclear. The ends were cut back, 0 bases at V and 0 bases at J, with 11 bases in the middle. This CDR3 is built from 16 residues. The germline V gene has CDR1 SGHRS and CDR2 YFSETQ. The CDR3 DNA reads as TGCGCCAGCAGCTTGGATGTGCTCACTAGCACAGATACGCAGTATTTT. Residues: CASSLDVLTSTDTQYF.

In the case of this clonotype: At one end the junction does not follow the germline gene, possibly because of a read error. This chain joins TRBV27 and TRBJ2-5, with 7 bases lining up with TRBD2. The germline V gene has CDR1 MNHEY and CDR2 SMNVEV (reference sequence). The CDR3 consists of 19 residues. DNA for the CDR3: TGTGCCAGCAGTTGGGTTCGGGGGGTTGGGGAAGACCTACAAGAGCCCCAGTACTTC. This gives the protein CASSWVRGVGEDLQEPQYF.

J is TRBJ2-3 and V is TRBV20-1; 7 bases are a match to TRBD1. This CDR3 region has 16 residues. From germline, CDR1 is DFQATT and CDR2 SNEGSKA (reference sequence). After removal of 6 bases from V and 2 bases from J, the junction contained 14 bases not matched to a gene. As DNA, the CDR3 is TGCAGTGCCTTACCTTTGAGGGGGCCGCCCACAGATACGCAGTATTTT. Translated, it gives CSALPLRGPPTDTQYF.

The chain uses TRBV6-5 and TRBJ2-5; no reliable D call. Trimming removed 2 bases at V and 1 base at J, with 8 bases between. This CDR3 region has 14 residues. The V gene's germline CDR1 is MNHEY and CDR2 SVGAGI. The CDR3 bases are TGTGCCAGCAGTTACGCGGCAGCCCAAGAGACCCAGTACTTC. Translation: CASSYAAAQETQYF.

The chain is built from TRBV4-1 and TRBJ2-1, with 10 bases identical to TRBD1. Germline lookup yields CDR1 MGHRA and CDR2 YSYEKL. V gave up 0 bases and J gave up 13 bases; unmatched junction bases: 9. The CDR3 is made up of 15 amino acids. This CDR3 reads CASSQEEWGQGRQFF. CDR3 DNA: TGCGCCAGCAGCCAAGAAGAGTGGGGACAGGGGAGACAGTTCTTC.

The chain carries TRBV18 and TRBJ2-3; TRBD1 agrees at 7 bases. V was clipped by 0 bases and J by 6 bases; unmatched bases: 0. Per the germline V gene, CDR1 is KGHSH and CDR2 is LQKENI. This CDR3 spans 13 amino acids. The CDR3 region is CASSPPGQDTQYF. The DNA of the CDR3 is TGTGCCAGCTCACCACCGGGACAGGATACGCAGTATTTT.

V gene TRBV4-1 combines with J gene TRBJ2-3; D call uncertain. Germline lookup yields CDR1 MGHRA and CDR2 YSYEKL. CDR3 size: 15 residues. V lost 0 bases and J lost 0, with 7 bases in between. The CDR3 loop reads CASSQDRLSTDTQYF. The CDR3 coding sequence is TGCGCCAGCAGCCAAGATCGACTGAGCACAGATACGCAGTATTTT.

This clonotype was counted many times. This chain uses TRBV29-1 with TRBJ2-1, with D perhaps TRBD2 (6 bases). Germline CDR1 SQVTM, CDR2 ANQGSEA. The CDR3 consists of 13 residues. Trimming shortened V by 5 bases and J by 15 bases, and 23 bases separated the two germline ends. Here the CDR3 DNA reads TGCAGCGTTCCGCCCCTCGCGGGATCGACTATGTTCTTC. Protein sequence: CSVPPLAGSTMFF.

The chain employs TRBV12-3 or TRBV12-4 and TRBJ2-7; D is undetermined. V dropped 5 bases and J dropped 2 bases, with 13 bases sitting between them. CDR3 length equals 14 residues. CDR3 sequence reads: CASSVRRSTYEQYF. CDR3 sequence (DNA): TGTGCCAGCAGTGTGCGCAGGTCTACCTACGAGCAGTACTTC.

The chain joins TRBV4-3 to TRBJ2-4; the D call may be TRBD1 or TRBD2 (6 bases each). The DNA end lines up better with TRBJ2-7; the J call may be wrong. CDR3 size: 17 residues. The V gene's germline CDR1 is LGHNA and CDR2 YSLEER. The chain's CDR3 is CASSQGGGRRGFHEQYF. The CDR3 DNA sequence: TGCGCCAGCAGCCAAGGGGGAGGACGCAGGGGATTCCACGAGCAGTACTTC.

The chain recombines TRBV20-1 with TRBJ2-3, with no clear D. The CDR3 has 15 residues. Trimming pared 0 bases from V and 2 bases from J, leaving 12 bases between. Germline CDR1 DFQATT, CDR2 SNEGSKA (reference sequence). CDR3 sequence: CSARDRAQHTDTQYF. CDR3 in DNA: TGCAGTGCTAGAGACCGCGCGCAGCACACAGATACGCAGTATTTT.

The rearrangement uses TRBV5-1 and TRBJ2-5; 11 bases map to TRBD2. Germline V gives CDR1 SGHRS, CDR2 YFSETQ. This CDR3 comprises 16 residues. The J segment lost 11 bases and the V segment lost 0 bases, leaving 12 bases of the junction unmatched. CDR3 amino acids: CASSLEGIAGGRGQYF. The CDR3 DNA follows: TGCGCCAGCAGCTTGGAAGGAATAGCGGGGGGGCGCGGGCAGTACTTC. The full variable domain, in which reference TRBV5-1 and TRBJ2-5 provide the parts outside the CDR3, is KAGVTQTPRYLIKTRGQQVTLSCSPISGHRSVSWYQQTPGQGLQFLFEYFSETQRNKGNFPGRFSGRQFSNSRSEMNVSTLELGDSALYLCASSLEGIAGGRGQYFGPGTRLLVL.

This clonotype was observed once. Because the CDR3's place on the DNA is in doubt, the DNA is left out and the CDR3 is given as listed by TCRdb. The rearrangement joins TRBV29-1 to TRBJ1-3; the D call of TRBD1 is as the table states it, not checked on the DNA. CDR1 and CDR2 (germline): SQVTM, ANQGSEA. Both ends counted, the CDR3 spans 17 residues. CDR3 in amino acids: CSVEDQSGVGSGNTTYF.

This sequence joins TRBV4-2 and TRBJ2-1; 7 nucleotides line up with TRBD2. This CDR3 is built from 16 residues. Germline V lookup: CDR1 LGHNA, CDR2 YNFKEQ. Trimming removed 3 bases from V and 2 bases from J; junction bases left unmatched: 7. The DNA of the CDR3 is TGTGCCAGCAGCCAGATGTCAGCGGGGACCTACAATGAGCAGTTCTTC. Translation gives CASSQMSAGTYNEQFF.